These 9 T cell receptor beta chains share one sample of origin, sequenced in a study of T cell responses to AZD1222 COVID-19 vaccine (dated by TCRdb to about 2021). The intended sense of this specimen's time point label: about 28 days (+/-7) after the second vaccine dose. The library was prepared using the immunoSEQ multiplex PCR assay. TCRdb limited this immuneACCESS table to in-frame rearrangements with V and J called. A share of clones is missing; checked studies link under half to unresolved V genes, and the rest is unexplained. Here the sample has about 140,000 clones; about 92% occur a single time. Around 3.3% of the sample is in the top ten clones. This specimen consisted of peripheral blood, obtained 28 days after the second AZD1222 dose. The receptors here all came from an adult who received the AZD1222 COVID-19 vaccine.

This clone has a handful of counts. The V gene is TRBV7-7, the J gene TRBJ2-7, with 9 bases lining up with TRBD1. The germline CDR1 and CDR2 sequences are SSHAT and FNYEAQ (reference sequence). V lost 4 bases to trimming and J lost 1 base; unmatched junction nucleotides: 5. CDR3 length: 15 amino acids. The CDR3 protein is CASSSGTGPSYEQYF. CDR3 coding DNA: TGTGCCAGCAGCTCTGGGACAGGGCCTTCCTACGAGCAGTACTTC.

The chain recombines TRBV28 with TRBJ2-7; D unclear. The CDR3 runs 14 residues. V dropped 4 bases and J dropped 2 bases, with 12 bases sitting between them. Per germline, CDR1 MDHEN and CDR2 SYDVKM. DNA of the CDR3: TGTGCCAGCAGTTCAGCCCTGTGGGCCTACGAGCAGTACTTC. This translates into CASSSALWAYEQYF.

The gene calls are TRBV28 and TRBJ2-7, with a possible D match to TRBD2 (6 bases). This CDR3 spans 13 amino acids. Deletions cut 7 bases from V and 3 bases from J, with 13 bases between. CDR1 is MDHEN, CDR2 SYDVKM, per germline. The CDR3 DNA is TGTGCCAGCACTCATCAGGAGGGCTACGAGCAGTACTTC. Translation: CASTHQEGYEQYF.

V and J are TRBV2 and TRBJ1-6; D may be TRBD1 (5 bases). V was pared by 6 bases and J by 8 bases, with 8 bases between. This CDR3 is built from 12 residues. The germline CDR1 and CDR2 sequences are SNHLY and FYNNEI. In DNA, the CDR3 is TGTGCCAGCAGCAGGGCTGATTCACCCCTCCACTTT. Amino acid sequence: CASSRADSPLHF. The full variable domain, in which reference TRBV2 and TRBJ1-6 provide the parts outside the CDR3, is EPEVTQTPSHQVTQMGQEVILRCVPISNHLYFYWYRQILGQKVEFLVSFYNNEISEKSEIFDDQFSVERPDGSNFTLKIRSTKLEDSAMYFCASSRADSPLHFGNGTRLTVT.

V usage is TRBV19 and J usage is TRBJ2-5; D might be TRBD2 (6 bases). The V end was cut by 5 bases, the J end by 3 bases, with 19 bases between. This CDR3 region has 16 residues. In germline, CDR1 is LNHDA, CDR2 SQIVND (reference sequence). In DNA, the CDR3 is TGTGCCAGTAGTGCCCGACCCGGGACTTATAAAGAGACCCAGTACTTC. Encoded protein: CASSARPGTYKETQYF. Full variable domain (remainder filled in from reference TRBV19 and TRBJ2-5): DGGITQSPKYLFRKEGQNVTLSCEQNLNHDAMYWYRQDPGQGLRLIYYSQIVNDFQKGDIAEGYSVSREKKESFPLTVTSAQKNPTAFYLCASSARPGTYKETQYFGPGTRLLVL.

The gene calls are TRBV19 and TRBJ2-7; possible D gene TRBD1, 5 bases. V lost 5 bases, J lost 4 bases, and 15 bases lay in between. The V gene's germline CDR1 is LNHDA and CDR2 SQIVND (reference sequence). The CDR3 runs 14 residues. The CDR3: CASSPKGHKYEQYF. CDR3 nucleotide sequence: TGTGCCAGTAGTCCAAAGGGGCACAAGTACGAGCAGTACTTC.

The chain has TRBV7-9 and TRBJ1-6; weak D call: TRBD1 (6 bases). The V gene lost 0 bases and the J gene lost 4 bases, with 13 bases spanning the gap. The CDR3 is 17 amino acids. The germline gives CDR1 SEHNR, CDR2 FQNEAQ (reference sequence). The CDR3 sequence is CASSLANQGPYNSPLHF. Here the CDR3 DNA reads TGTGCCAGCAGCTTAGCGAATCAGGGGCCATATAATTCACCCCTCCACTTT.

This sequence joins TRBV27 and TRBJ1-2, with 7 nucleotides matching TRBD1. V trimming: 0 bases; J trimming: 5 bases; junction bases outside the gene matches: 3. This CDR3 comprises 14 residues. CDR1 and CDR2 (germline): MNHEY, SMNVEV (reference sequence). CDR3 loop: CASSLSTGLYGYTF. DNA of the CDR3: TGTGCCAGCAGTTTATCGACAGGGTTGTATGGCTACACCTTC.

Only one count was recorded for this clone. This sequence joins TRBV7-3 and TRBJ2-3; D call uncertain. The V end was cut by 4 bases, the J end by 0 bases, with 8 bases between. Looked up from germline, CDR1 is SGHTA and CDR2 is FQGTGA. This CDR3 comprises 14 residues. CDR3: CASSSMGSTDTQYF. For the CDR3, the DNA is TGTGCCAGCAGCTCAATGGGTAGCACAGATACGCAGTATTTT.